This T cell receptor (beta chain) was recovered during a study of blood T cell repertoires in COVID-19 (dated by TCRdb to 2019 to 2021). In terms of the full investigation: Collaborator samples came from the United States, Italy and Spain and covered acute and convalescent phases of COVID-19. The repertoires were released in a freely available public database meant as a resource for research on the immune response to SARS-CoV-2. The dataset comprised deeply sampled blood TCRbeta repertoires from subjects exposed to, actively infected with, or recovered from COVID-19. The samples were drawn from two sources: the first 160 participants of the ongoing ImmuneRACE study, and 1,254 subjects contributed by 6 global collaborators. HLA class I and class II types, where available, came from metadata supplied by the sample provider rather than from assay-based typing. The material from the prospective study consisted of cDNA or gDNA derived from T cells, B-cell-depleted T cells, or PBMCs. A de-identified subject ID, COVID-19 status, age in years and sex were almost always included in the sample metadata. On the study overall, not on this receptor specifically: Clinical and demographic metadata were provided uncurated, with the amount varying by source and participant.

TCRbeta CDR3 regions were amplified from genomic DNA by means of the immunoSEQ Assay, a bias-controlled multiplex PCR. Processing in the source paper ran as follows. The number of nucleated cells in each sample was estimated by amplification of reference gene primers within the assay. To quantify the absolute abundance of each unique TCRbeta CDR3 rearrangement, sequence reads were collapsed and filtered. Productive Simpson clonality was computed per sample as the square root of Simpson's diversity index over productive rearrangements. Drawn from immuneACCESS, this table holds only the in-frame rearrangements with V and J called that TCRdb kept. Clones are partly lost; checked studies trace under half to an unresolved V gene and leave the rest unexplained. Clone size and the V and J calls come from that table; the DNA yielded D and trimming. The sample table contains 300,000 to 450,000 clones; only one count was recorded for over 75% of them. Around 1% of the sample lies in the top ten.

About this clone: No antigen is known for it. No much larger clonotype is one base removed from it; base qualities were not supplied.

Reading the germline V gene gives CDR1 SGHAT and CDR2 FQNNGV. V is trimmed back by 4 bases and J by 0 bases, and the junction contains 13 bases that no gene match accounts for. There are 19 amino acids in the CDR3, from cysteine to phenylalanine inclusive. The CDR3 DNA has 57 bases and is translated from base 1. Enrolling through a virtual design, the prospective study's participants ranged in age from roughly 18 to 95 years and lived across some 22 United States geographic areas. In the prospective study, cohorts were assigned on the basis of participant-reported clinical history obtained from a screening survey and a study questionnaire. ImmuneRACE Cohort 3 recovered participants were defined by two consecutive negative NP/OP PCR tests, healthcare professional clearance, or symptom resolution. Mobile phlebotomists in the prospective study collected whole blood, serum and a nasopharyngeal or oropharyngeal swab from every participant. Additional blood draws and questionnaires over an approximately two-month period could optionally be provided by prospective study participants. Prospective study blood samples were shipped either frozen or at room temperature before DNA extraction.

The source of this sequence is a man between 18 and 29 years old who had recovered from COVID-19. The source material was PBMCs or T cells enriched from blood (not recorded which). This receptor chain uses TRBV11-2 and TRBJ2-1; TRBD2 lines up with 9 middle nucleotides. The sequenced DNA: TGTGCCAGCAGCTCCGTAGCGGGAGACTTCTTGAGCTCCTACAATGAGCAGTTCTTC. Its amino acids are CASSSVAGDFLSSYNEQFF.